This T cell receptor beta chain was retrieved from a study of blood T cell repertoires in COVID-19 (dated by TCRdb to 2018 to 2021). As for the study more broadly: The collaborator samples originated in the United States, Italy and Spain and spanned the acute and convalescent phases of COVID-19. The prospective study material was composed of cDNA or gDNA derived from T cells, B-cell-depleted T cells, or PBMCs. Deeply sampled blood TCRbeta repertoires from subjects exposed to, actively infected with, or recovered from COVID-19 were included in the dataset. A freely available public database, intended as a resource for researchers studying the immune response to SARS-CoV-2, is where the repertoires were released. The samples were drawn from the first 160 participants of the ongoing ImmuneRACE study and from under 1,500 subjects provided by 6 global collaborators. Sample metadata almost always included a de-identified subject ID, COVID-19 status, age in years and sex. HLA class I and class II types, where available, came from metadata supplied by the sample provider rather than from assay-based typing.

TCRbeta CDR3 regions were amplified from genomic DNA by means of the immunoSEQ Assay, a bias-controlled multiplex PCR. The study's own analysis went as follows. The number of nucleated cells in each sample was estimated by amplification of reference gene primers within the assay. To quantify the absolute abundance of each unique TCRbeta CDR3 rearrangement, sequence reads were collapsed and filtered. Productive Simpson clonality was computed per sample as the square root of Simpson's diversity index over productive rearrangements. As stored in TCRdb, this immuneACCESS dataset retains in-frame rearrangements with V and J assigned. A fraction of the clones does not appear; measured against another copy, unresolved V genes explain less than half of the discrepancy, and the remainder lacks a known reason. V and J calls and clone size are those listed in that table; D and trimming were worked out from the DNA. Recorded for this sample are more than 75,000 clones; 65% to 90% of them occurred a single time. In total, the top ten clones hold 1.2% of the sample.

Turning to this clone: The antigen this receptor binds is unknown. No base quality information exists; no much larger clone differs at one position.

Here is what the overall study found, with its caveats: The amount of clinical and demographic metadata varied by source and participant and was provided uncurated.

The collaborating institutions used their own protocols to collect whole blood in K2EDTA tubes. Collaborator samples were shipped for TCRbeta analysis as frozen whole blood, isolated PBMCs, or DNA extracted from either sample type. For CDR1 and CDR2, the germline V gene (reference sequence) lists LGHDT and YNNKEL. The germline ends are 12 bases apart after V is trimmed by 0 bases and J by 7 bases. From the cysteine up to the phenylalanine, the CDR3 has a length of 15 residues. Only the CDR3 DNA stays, 45 bases, in frame from base 1. This receptor was obtained from a man older than 75 with active or convalescent COVID-19. Sequencing used peripheral blood. The chain uses TRBV3-1 (or the pseudogene TRBV3-2) and TRBJ2-2, with the D gene not clear enough to name. CDR3 protein: CASSQDLNTGGELFF. The sequenced DNA is TGTGCCAGCAGCCAAGATCTTAATACCGGCGGGGAGCTGTTTTTT.